The rows below give T cell receptor beta chains drawn from one sample of a study of CD8 T cells in Susac syndrome. Each CDR3 protein is one row after TCRdb ran MiXCR on the immunoSEQ multiplex PCR reads. The repertoire holds approximately 110,000 distinct CDR3 sequences, approximately 95% seen once, with approximately 0.31% in the top ten. Sequencing was performed on CD8+ T cells from PBMCs. The receptors here all came from a human donor with multiple sclerosis. Each CDR3 is given with its conserved first and last residue. For some rows the clone size is stated as once, few or many, or as a class when expanded; others skip it.

clone_size: -
j_call: TRBJ2-4
v_call: TRBV7-9
cdr3_aa: CASSSEGSLLAKNIQYF

clone_size: -
j_call: TRBJ2-5
v_call: TRBV7-2
cdr3_aa: CASSSGGARETQYF

clone_size: -
j_call: TRBJ2-3
v_call: TRBV10-3
cdr3_aa: CAIRREEGAGEQDTQYF

clone_size: once
j_call: TRBJ1-6
v_call: TRBV12-3/TRBV12-4
cdr3_aa: CASTEGQGAKSLGSPLHF

clone_size: -
j_call: TRBJ1-1
v_call: TRBV9
cdr3_aa: CASSVHPAGANTEAFF

clone_size: once
j_call: TRBJ2-1
v_call: TRBV7-8
cdr3_aa: CASSLLAGHYNEQFF

clone_size: -
j_call: TRBJ1-2
v_call: TRBV12-3/TRBV12-4
cdr3_aa: CASSFRAGHNYGYTF

clone_size: -
j_call: TRBJ2-1
v_call: TRBV4-1
cdr3_aa: CASSQGTSGAHEQFF

clone_size: -
j_call: TRBJ1-1
v_call: TRBV25-1
cdr3_aa: CASSHRGLADTEAFF

clone_size: -
j_call: TRBJ2-7
v_call: TRBV28
cdr3_aa: CASRAGSGIYEQYF

clone_size: -
j_call: TRBJ1-1
v_call: TRBV9
cdr3_aa: CASSVSGSGTEAFF

clone_size: -
j_call: TRBJ2-7
v_call: TRBV12-3/TRBV12-4
cdr3_aa: CASSLGWDRKYEQYF

clone_size: once
j_call: TRBJ1-4
v_call: TRBV6-1
cdr3_aa: CASSADGEKLFF

clone_size: -
j_call: TRBJ2-5
v_call: TRBV28
cdr3_aa: CASSFLKQAETQYF

clone_size: -
j_call: TRBJ2-7
v_call: TRBV4-2
cdr3_aa: CASSHRTGTVVYEQYF

clone_size: -
j_call: TRBJ1-1
v_call: TRBV11-3
cdr3_aa: CASSTGGANTEAFF